These T cell receptor beta chains were read from a single sample in a study of blood T cell repertoires in COVID-19. Profiling relied on immunoSEQ multiplex PCR, and the TCRdb table lists in-frame clones only, not all of them. The data show some 170,000 clones, with more than 65% seen just once and 15% held by the top ten. Sequencing was performed on PBMCs or T cells enriched from blood (not recorded which). The receptors originated from a middle-aged man who had recovered from COVID-19. Each CDR3 is given with its conserved first and last residue. The D gene is left open where the match is weak. A clone size is listed for some rows: how often the clone was seen (once, few, many), or a class if it is expanded.

TRBV3-1/TRBV3-2	TRBJ2-5	14	.	.	TGTGCCAGCAGCCAAGCTTCCAGGCAAGAGACCCAGTACTTC	CASSQASRQETQYF
TRBV11-2	TRBJ1-4	14	.	.	TGTGCCAGCAGCCCAGGAAGCATTAATGAAAAACTGTTTTTT	CASSPGSINEKLFF
TRBV6-1	TRBJ2-1	16	TRBD2	once	TGTGCCAGCAGTGACCTAGCGGGGGGGCCGAAGAATGAGCAGTTCTTC	CASSDLAGGPKNEQFF
TRBV27	TRBJ1-4	17	TRBD1	.	TGTGCCAGCAGCCCATTGGTGACAGGGGCCCTTAATGAAAAACTGTTTTTT	CASSPLVTGALNEKLFF
TRBV6-5	TRBJ2-7	16	TRBD2	.	TGTGCCAGCAGTTCCACTCGGGGGGGCCGGTCCTACGAGCAGTACTTC	CASSSTRGGRSYEQYF
TRBV19	TRBJ1-5	16	.	.	TGTGCCAGTAGTATAGGCGCAGGGAGGAGTAATCAGCCCCAGCATTTT	CASSIGAGRSNQPQHF
TRBV24-1	TRBJ2-2	17	.	few	TGTGCCACCATCACTCCGGCCCCAGGGGAGAACACCGGGGAGCTGTTTTTT	CATITPAPGENTGELFF
TRBV7-2	TRBJ2-1	15	.	.	TGTGCCAGCAGCTTAGCGTTGGGACACCTGGGTGAGCAGTTCTTC	CASSLALGHLGEQFF
TRBV28	TRBJ1-2	15	.	.	TGTGCCAGCACCCCGGGGGGGCCTGAACACCGCCGCTACACCTTC	CASTPGGPEHRRYTF
TRBV6-4	TRBJ2-3	15	TRBD2	few	TGTGCCAGCAGTGACTCCGGGGGGGGAACGGATACGCAGTATTTT	CASSDSGGGTDTQYF
TRBV1	TRBJ1-1	15	.	once	TGCACCAGCAGCCAAATTGACAGGGGGAACACTGAAGCTTTCTTT	CTSSQIDRGNTEAFF
TRBV30	TRBJ1-3	13	TRBD1	.	TGTGCCTCCAGGGGGAAATCTGGAAACACCATATATTTT	CASRGKSGNTIYF
TRBV19	TRBJ1-5	15	TRBD1	.	TGTGCCAGTAGTTCGACAGGGGTTAGCAATCAGCCCCAGCATTTT	CASSSTGVSNQPQHF
TRBV7-3	TRBJ1-3	18	TRBD1	once	TGTGCCAGCAGCTTAAGGCCTCCGGGACAGGGACTTGGAAACACCATATATTTT	CASSLRPPGQGLGNTIYF
TRBV6-5	TRBJ2-7	14	TRBD2	.	TGTGCCAGCGTCTCTAGCGGGGGGACCTACGAGCAGTACTTC	CASVSSGGTYEQYF
TRBV29-1	TRBJ1-2	11	.	few	TGCAGCGTTGTGGCCGGAGATGGCTACACCTTC	CSVVAGDGYTF
TRBV6-5	TRBJ1-1	15	TRBD1	.	TGTGCCAGCAGTTATCGTGAGGGGGCGCGGACTGAAGCTTTCTTT	CASSYREGARTEAFF
TRBV9	TRBJ2-5	14	TRBD2	.	TGTGCCAGCAGCCGGGGGGGGCCTATGGAGACCCAGTACTTC	CASSRGGPMETQYF
TRBV27	TRBJ2-7	19	TRBD2	.	TGTGCCAGCAGGTTGAACACCCCCGGGACTAGCGGGGGGCTGTACGAGCAGTACTTC	CASRLNTPGTSGGLYEQYF
TRBV24-1	TRBJ1-1	14	.	.	TGTGCCACCAGTGATGGCAATCCGCACACTGAAGCTTTCTTT	CATSDGNPHTEAFF
TRBV5-8	TRBJ2-7	14	TRBD1	once	TGTGCCAGCAGCTTGGGGACAGGACCCTACGAGCAGTACTTC	CASSLGTGPYEQYF
TRBV27	TRBJ2-1	15	TRBD1	.	TGTGCCAGCAGTTTCGACAGGGGGCGCGGCAATGAGCAGTTCTTC	CASSFDRGRGNEQFF
TRBV28	TRBJ1-1	14	TRBD1	.	TGTGCCAGCACCCCGGGACAGCCGAACACTGAAGCTTTCTTT	CASTPGQPNTEAFF
TRBV7-8	TRBJ1-5	16	.	.	TGTGCCAGCAGCTTCATCGGGACTCGGGACAATCAGCCCCAGCATTTT	CASSFIGTRDNQPQHF
TRBV7-9	TRBJ2-7	15	TRBD2	few	TGTGCCAGCAGCGTGACTAGCGGAGCCTCCTACGAGCAGTACTTC	CASSVTSGASYEQYF
TRBV5-4	TRBJ2-7	14	TRBD1	.	TGTGCCAGCAGCTCGACAGGGAACAACTACGAGCAGTACTTC	CASSSTGNNYEQYF
TRBV5-4	TRBJ1-1	15	.	.	TGTGCCAGCAGCGGACAGCAGGGTAAGAACACTGAAGCTTTCTTT	CASSGQQGKNTEAFF
TRBV5-4	TRBJ1-3	16	TRBD1	once	TGTGCCAGCAGCCCTGGGACAGGGGGCTCTGGAAACACCATATATTTT	CASSPGTGGSGNTIYF
TRBV30	TRBJ1-4	15	TRBD1	.	TGTGCCTGGATTGGGCCGGGACAGAATAATGAAAAACTGTTTTTT	CAWIGPGQNNEKLFF
TRBV11-1	TRBJ2-7	12	.	.	TGTGCCAGCAGCTTCTCCTCCTACGAGCAGTACTTC	CASSFSSYEQYF
TRBV18	TRBJ1-5	16	TRBD1	.	TGTGCCAGCTCACCACCGGGACAGGGACTGAATCAGCCCCAGCATTTT	CASSPPGQGLNQPQHF
TRBV7-2	TRBJ2-5	16	.	.	TGTGCCAGCAGCTTAGTAGCGGGGACAGGGAAGGAGACCCAGTACTTC	CASSLVAGTGKETQYF
TRBV28	TRBJ1-1	17	TRBD1	.	TGTGCCAGCAGTTTTCTATCTGGGACAGGGGGTAACACTGAAGCTTTCTTT	CASSFLSGTGGNTEAFF
TRBV29-1	TRBJ1-1	10	.	once	TGCAGCGTTGAGACAATGGAAGCTTTCTTT	CSVETMEAFF
TRBV24-1	TRBJ2-1	16	.	.	TGTGCCACCAGTGACCTAGGATTCAGCGCCTACAATGAGCAGTTCTTC	CATSDLGFSAYNEQFF
TRBV19	TRBJ2-2	17	TRBD2	.	TGTGCCAGTAGGGCTAGCGGGGGGAATTCGAACACCGGGGAGCTGTTTTTT	CASRASGGNSNTGELFF
TRBV10-3	TRBJ1-5	13	.	.	TGTGCCATCGGGGAGGATAGCAATCAGCCCCAGCATTTT	CAIGEDSNQPQHF
TRBV19	TRBJ2-3	16	TRBD1	.	TGTGCCAGTAGTAACCCCCGGGACAGGGGCACAGATACGCAGTATTTT	CASSNPRDRGTDTQYF
TRBV27	TRBJ1-5	14	.	.	TGTGCCAGCGCTCGGGACTTGGGGCATCAGCCCCAGCATTTT	CASARDLGHQPQHF
TRBV30	TRBJ1-2	12	.	.	TGTGCCTGGAGTGTCCGGAACTATGGCTACACCTTC	CAWSVRNYGYTF
TRBV19	TRBJ1-3	17	.	.	TGTGCCAGTAGTATCTCACCAGGACTTATCTCTGGAAACACCATATATTTT	CASSISPGLISGNTIYF
TRBV19	TRBJ2-7	14	.	.	TGTGCCAGTAGTATAGAGGGGGGTACCAACGAGCAGTACTTC	CASSIEGGTNEQYF
TRBV15	TRBJ1-5	16	TRBD1	.	TGTGCCACCAGCAGAGAGACAGGGGGCGGGAATCAGCCCCAGCATTTT	CATSRETGGGNQPQHF
TRBV29-1	TRBJ1-6	15	TRBD1	.	TGCAGCGTTTCCACCCGACAGGGAAGTAATTCACCCCTCCACTTT	CSVSTRQGSNSPLHF
TRBV6-1	TRBJ1-2	15	TRBD1	.	TGTGCCAGCAGTGACGGAGGGGGCCGTAACTATGGCTACACCTTC	CASSDGGGRNYGYTF
TRBV29-1	TRBJ1-1	12	.	.	TGCAGCGTTTACCCGGGATCCACTGAAGCTTTCTTT	CSVYPGSTEAFF
TRBV6-5	TRBJ2-1	12	.	.	TGTGCCAGCTCCGAAGTTGGGAGCGAGCAGTTCTTC	CASSEVGSEQFF
TRBV7-6	TRBJ2-3	15	.	.	TGTGCCAGCAGCCGCCCTGCGGTGGGTACAGATACGCAGTATTTT	CASSRPAVGTDTQYF
TRBV25-1	TRBJ1-2	16	.	.	TGTGCCAGCAGTGAACTCGGCTCGGCAGGGAACTATGGCTACACCTTC	CASSELGSAGNYGYTF
TRBV5-1	TRBJ1-1	17	TRBD1	.	TGCGCCAGCAGCTCGTCCCGGGACAGGGGTTCGGGCACTGAAGCTTTCTTT	CASSSSRDRGSGTEAFF
TRBV4-1	TRBJ1-6	11	.	.	TGCGCCAGCAGCCAACGGGGACCCCTCCACTTT	CASSQRGPLHF
TRBV19	TRBJ1-2	14	TRBD1	.	TGTGCCAGTACTCCGGACAGGACTTCCTATGGCTACACCTTC	CASTPDRTSYGYTF
TRBV6-5	TRBJ1-1	14	TRBD1	few	TGTGCCACACAGCATCGACAGGGTAACACTGAAGCTTTCTTT	CATQHRQGNTEAFF
TRBV3-1/TRBV3-2	TRBJ1-4	15	.	.	TGTGCCAGCAGCCCCCTGGGGACTACTAATGAAAAACTGTTTTTT	CASSPLGTTNEKLFF
TRBV5-1	TRBJ1-4	15	.	.	TGCGCCAGCAGCCGCGAACCAGGACAGAATGAAAAACTGTTTTTT	CASSREPGQNEKLFF